This T cell receptor (beta chain) is drawn from a study of response to subunit inactivated influenza vaccine. One entry per CDR3 protein, called by TCRdb with MiXCR from the RT-PCR reads. The data show about 780,000 distinct CDR3 sequences, with less than 20% seen just once and roughly 11% held by the top ten. This clonotype appeared a few times. The antigen is undetermined. Points from the study as a whole: It was suggested by the authors that few new T cells are recruited by each seasonal influenza vaccination.

V shed 7 bases and J shed 3 bases, with 18 bases lying between them. From germline, CDR1 is MNHEY and CDR2 SVGEGT. CDR3 length equals 15 residues. The chain has TRBV6-2 or TRBV6-3 and TRBJ2-5, with D possibly TRBD1 on 7 matching bases. This material consisted of PBMCs from blood, taken about 5 days after vaccination. The source of this sequence is a man aged 45-60 years who received an inactivated influenza vaccine. The CDR3 bases are TGTGCCAGCACCTATACAGGGGAGGTAAAAGAGACCCAGTACTTC. This codes for CASTYTGEVKETQYF.